This passage covers 26 T cell receptor beta chains from one sample sequenced in a study of cytomegalovirus exposure and HLA in healthy donors (dated by TCRdb to 2016 to 2017). The library was made by the immunoSEQ multiplex PCR assay. A mixture of 60 forward primers for TCR Vbeta segments and 13 reverse primers for TCR Jbeta segments was used in the multiplex PCR. In its TCRdb copy, this immuneACCESS table keeps in-frame sequences only and misses some clones. Where compared with another copy, unresolved V genes explain less than half of these, and the others have no known cause. Counted in this sample were about 150,000 clones; about four fifths of them appeared once. Approximately 7.7% of the sample belongs to the ten largest clones. The specimen sequenced was PBMCs. All receptors come from a man aged 30-40 years in good health and CMV-seropositive.

The V call is TRBV6-1, the J call TRBJ1-1; the match to TRBD1 covers 7 bases. In germline, CDR1 is MNHNS, CDR2 SASEGT. The J segment lost 9 bases and the V segment lost 3 bases, leaving 13 bases of the junction unmatched. The CDR3 covers 15 residues. The CDR3 protein is CASSERRTGSSKAFF. As DNA, the CDR3 is TGTGCCAGCAGTGAGAGGAGGACAGGCTCAAGCAAAGCTTTCTTT.

The V gene is TRBV7-8, the J gene TRBJ2-7; tentative D call: TRBD1 (5 bases). CDR1 is SGHVS and CDR2 is FQNEAQ in the germline V gene. The length of the CDR3 is 13 residues. Trimming removed 5 bases at V and 5 bases at J, with 13 bases between. DNA of the CDR3: TGTGCCAGCAGCCCCCCGGCAGGGAACGAGCAGTACTTC. Translation gives CASSPPAGNEQYF.

The V call is TRBV5-6, the J call TRBJ1-1; D unresolved. V was cut by 4 bases and J by 1 base, with 8 bases left in between. The CDR3 totals 13 residues. Germline assignment: CDR1 SGHDT and CDR2 YYEEEE. The CDR3: CASSPTGNTEAFF. CDR3 nucleotides: TGTGCCAGCAGCCCCACCGGGAACACTGAAGCTTTCTTT.

Only a few counts were recorded for this clone. This chain joins TRBV10-2 and TRBJ2-3; 7 positions agree with TRBD2. Germline V gene lookup returns CDR1 WSHSY and CDR2 SAAADI. The CDR3 covers 17 residues. Germline trimming cut 2 bases from V and 0 bases from J; bases unmatched to any gene: 8. The CDR3 is CASSEGTSVPSTDTQYF. In DNA form, the CDR3 reads TGCGCCAGCAGTGAGGGTACTAGCGTTCCTAGCACAGATACGCAGTATTTT.

This clone is a singleton in its sample. The gene calls are TRBV28 and TRBJ2-7, with TRBD2 identical over 9 bases. V was pared by 2 bases and J by 7 bases, with 9 bases of the junction left unmatched. CDR3 length: 15 residues. CDR1 and CDR2 from the germline V gene are MDHEN and SYDVKM. Here the CDR3 reads CASSLRLAAFWEQYF. CDR3 coding DNA: TGTGCCAGCAGTTTACGACTAGCGGCCTTTTGGGAGCAGTACTTC.

The chain employs TRBV18 and TRBJ2-5; 8 bases are shared with TRBD1. Germline CDR1 reads KGHSH; CDR2 reads LQKENI. The CDR3 covers 15 residues. J lost 4 bases, V lost 2 bases, and 6 bases had no gene match. The CDR3 region has the DNA TGTGCCAGCTCACCAGCGACAGGGGAAGCAGAGACCCAGTACTTC. Protein product: CASSPATGEAETQYF. Looking up the rest from reference TRBV18 and TRBJ2-5 gives the full variable domain: NAGVMQNPRHLVRRRGQEARLRCSPMKGHSHVYWYRQLPEEGLKFMVYLQKENIIDESGMPKERFSAEFPKEGPSILRIQQVVRGDSAAYFCASSPATGEAETQYFGPGTRLLVL.

The chain links TRBV5-1 to TRBJ1-2, with TRBD1 identical over 8 bases. The CDR3 length is 14 residues. In germline, CDR1 is SGHRS, CDR2 YFSETQ. Trimming at V came to 0 bases and at J to 8 bases, leaving 6 bases not matched to a gene. CDR3 amino acids: CASSLVQGARGYTF. In DNA, the CDR3 is TGCGCCAGCAGCTTGGTTCAGGGGGCGCGCGGCTACACCTTC.

The chain couples TRBV28 to TRBJ1-1; the D is unclear. Germline CDR1 MDHEN, CDR2 SYDVKM. V lost 6 bases and J lost 0, with 11 bases in between. CDR3 size: 14 residues. The CDR3 DNA sequence: TGTGCCAGCAGCCCCATTGGGCTGAACACTGAAGCTTTCTTT. Amino acids: CASSPIGLNTEAFF. The complete variable domain, with remaining parts taken from reference TRBV28 and TRBJ1-1, reads DVKVTQSSRYLVKRTGEKVFLECVQDMDHENMFWYRQDPGLGLRLIYFSYDVKMKEKGDIPEGYSVSREKKERFSLILESASTNQTSMYLCASSPIGLNTEAFFGQGTRLTVV.

In this sample, this clone turned up a few times. J is TRBJ2-1 and V is TRBV2; 8 bases match TRBD2. Germline-derived CDR1 and CDR2 are SNHLY and FYNNEI. This CDR3 has 12 amino acids. With 7 bases clipped from V and 10 bases from J, the junction kept 6 bases outside the gene matches. The CDR3 here is CASKTGGPEQFF. The CDR3 coding sequence is TGTGCCAGCAAGACGGGAGGGCCGGAGCAGTTCTTC.

The chain combines TRBV18 with TRBJ1-1, with D maybe TRBD1 (6 bases). This CDR3 is 15 amino acids long. The germline V gene encodes CDR1 KGHSH and CDR2 LQKENI. V was clipped by 2 bases and J by 4 bases, with 14 bases between them. This chain's CDR3 is CASSPSQGGVTEAFF. The CDR3 region has the DNA TGTGCCAGCTCACCATCACAGGGAGGGGTCACTGAAGCTTTCTTT. Using reference TRBV18 and TRBJ1-1 for the parts outside the CDR3, the full variable domain is NAGVMQNPRHLVRRRGQEARLRCSPMKGHSHVYWYRQLPEEGLKFMVYLQKENIIDESGMPKERFSAEFPKEGPSILRIQQVVRGDSAAYFCASSPSQGGVTEAFFGQGTRLTVV.

The genes are TRBV2 and TRBJ1-6; D is perhaps TRBD1 (5 bases). The CDR3 sequence is 14 residues long. CDR1 is SNHLY, CDR2 FYNNEI, per germline. The germline V and J ends were trimmed by 4 bases and 10 bases, with 14 bases remaining between them. CDR3 loop: CASSGSQGASPLHF. The CDR3 DNA is TGTGCCAGCAGTGGGTCGCAGGGTGCCTCACCCCTCCACTTT.

V and J are TRBV7-3 and TRBJ2-7; D is perhaps TRBD2 (5 bases). The germline V gene has CDR1 SGHTA and CDR2 FQGTGA. The CDR3 consists of 13 residues. Trimming shortened V by 3 bases and J by 6 bases, and 12 bases separated the two germline ends. CDR3 nucleotides: TGTGCCAGCAGCTTGACGCTAGCTTCCGAGCAGTACTTC. This translates into CASSLTLASEQYF.

This clone was recorded many times. The V call is TRBV25-1, the J call TRBJ2-1, with D perhaps TRBD1 (5 bases). The CDR3 runs 17 residues. Germline V gene sequence: CDR1 MGHDK, CDR2 SYGVNS. V lost 1 base and J lost 0, with 13 bases in between. In nucleotides, the CDR3 is TGTGCCAGCAGTGAATCGGCGACAGAGAGCTCCTACAATGAGCAGTTCTTC. It encodes CASSESATESSYNEQFF.

This rearrangement joins TRBV5-4 to TRBJ2-5, with a possible D match to TRBD2 (5 bases). Germline values: CDR1 SGHNT, CDR2 YYREEE (reference sequence). V gave up 4 bases and J gave up 7 bases, with 17 bases separating them. The CDR3 runs 14 residues. In DNA, the CDR3 is TGTGCCAGCAGCCCTCGGACTGGTTCCGCGACCCAGTACTTC. Translation gives CASSPRTGSATQYF.

On this clone itself: This CDR3 is also generated by other DNA sequences in the sample. The chain has TRBV20-1 and TRBJ2-7, with 11 bases lining up with TRBD2. Trimming took 7 bases from V and 4 from J; bases not matched to a gene: 0. CDR1 and CDR2 from the germline V gene are DFQATT and SNEGSKA (reference sequence). The length of the CDR3 is 11 residues. CDR3 nucleotide sequence: TGCAGTGGGACTAGCGGGTACGAGCAGTACTTC. Amino acids: CSGTSGYEQYF.

This clone was recorded only once. The gene calls are TRBV29-1 and TRBJ2-7; 10 nucleotides line up with TRBD1. CDR1 and CDR2 from the germline V gene are SQVTM and ANQGSEA. CDR3 size: 13 residues. V gave up 6 bases and J gave up 2 bases; unmatched junction bases: 4. The CDR3 coding sequence is TGCAGCGTCGGAGGACAGGGGGCCTACGAGCAGTACTTC. This sequence encodes CSVGGQGAYEQYF.

J is TRBJ1-5 and V is TRBV5-1; D gene unclear. The CDR3 consists of 14 residues. CDR1 and CDR2 (germline): SGHRS, YFSETQ. The V gene lost 0 bases and the J gene lost 1 base, with 5 bases spanning the gap. CDR3 DNA sequence: TGCGCCAGCAGCTTGGGGGAGAGCAATCAGCCCCAGCATTTT. This sequence encodes CASSLGESNQPQHF.

The chain joins TRBV12-2 to TRBJ2-5; TRBD1 is taken as the D call from the table, unchecked against the DNA. TRBV12-2 is designated a pseudogene. CDR3 length: 13 amino acids. DNA of the CDR3: TGTGCAAGTCGCCACAGGGCACGCGAGACCCAGTACTTC. Its protein product is CASRHRARETQYF.

The chain recombines TRBV7-2 with TRBJ2-3; 10 nucleotides agree with TRBD2. After removal of 4 bases from V and 0 bases from J, the junction contained 4 bases not matched to a gene. From germline, CDR1 is SGHTA and CDR2 FQGNSA. This CDR3 contains 16 residues. In DNA form, the CDR3 reads TGTGCCAGCAGCTCAAAGCGGGGGGGAAGCACAGATACGCAGTATTTT. The encoded protein is CASSSKRGGSTDTQYF.

The rearrangement joins TRBV2 to TRBJ2-1, with TRBD1 matching 9 bases. Germline assignment: CDR1 SNHLY and CDR2 FYNNEI. CDR3 length equals 16 residues. V gave up 1 base and J gave up 1 base; unmatched junction bases: 2. CDR3 region: CASSEDGQGSYNEQFF. DNA of the CDR3: TGTGCCAGCAGTGAAGACGGACAGGGGTCCTACAATGAGCAGTTCTTC.

V and J are TRBV11-2 and TRBJ2-1; 9 bases align to TRBD1. This CDR3 region has 14 residues. Germline V lookup: CDR1 SGHAT, CDR2 FQNNGV. After removal of 6 bases from V and 4 bases from J, the junction contained 4 bases not matched to a gene. The CDR3 DNA is TGTGCCAGCAGGGGACAGGGAGATTACAATGAGCAGTTCTTC. Its translation: CASRGQGDYNEQFF.

The chain employs TRBV5-1 and TRBJ2-1, with D perhaps TRBD1 (6 bases). The CDR3 has 16 residues. Germline CDR1 and CDR2: SGHRS and YFSETQ. V shed 4 bases and J shed 4 bases, with 18 bases lying between them. The CDR3 DNA is TGCGCCAGCAGCCCGGGGTGGACAGAACAATACAATGAGCAGTTCTTC. The encoded protein is CASSPGWTEQYNEQFF. The full variable domain, its missing parts supplied by reference TRBV5-1 and TRBJ2-1, is KAGVTQTPRYLIKTRGQQVTLSCSPISGHRSVSWYQQTPGQGLQFLFEYFSETQRNKGNFPGRFSGRQFSNSRSEMNVSTLELGDSALYLCASSPGWTEQYNEQFFGPGTRLTVL.

This chain joins TRBV5-6 and TRBJ1-5, with 8 nucleotides matching TRBD1. From germline, CDR1 is SGHDT and CDR2 YYEEEE. V was clipped by 3 bases and J by 3 bases; unmatched bases: 5. The CDR3 is 15 amino acids. The DNA for the CDR3 is TGTGCCAGCAGCTCTGGACAGGGATACAATCAGCCCCAGCATTTT. This encodes CASSSGQGYNQPQHF.

The chain uses TRBV27 and TRBJ1-1; TRBD1 might be the D (5 bases). Trimming removed 0 bases at V and 4 bases at J, with 6 bases between. CDR3 length equals 13 residues. Germline CDR1 reads MNHEY; CDR2 reads SMNVEV (reference sequence). In nucleotides, the CDR3 is TGTGCCAGCAGTTTATCGGGGGGCACTGAAGCTTTCTTT. Amino acids: CASSLSGGTEAFF.

The rearrangement uses TRBV4-2 and TRBJ2-5, with 9 bases aligning to TRBD2. CDR1 is LGHNA, CDR2 YNFKEQ, per germline. V lost 0 bases, J lost 1 base, and 3 bases stayed unmatched. The CDR3 totals 16 residues. The CDR3 DNA reads as TGTGCCAGCAGCCAAGAAAAGCGGGGGGTCCAAGAGACCCAGTACTTC. It specifies CASSQEKRGVQETQYF.

The chain couples TRBV18 to TRBJ1-5; possible D gene TRBD1, 6 bases. CDR3 length equals 15 residues. Germline CDR1 KGHSH, CDR2 LQKENI. With 4 bases removed from V and 1 base from J, the gap between germline ends came to 11 bases. The CDR3 region is CASSLQGHSNQPQHF. The CDR3, as DNA: TGTGCCAGCTCACTCCAGGGGCACAGCAATCAGCCCCAGCATTTT.